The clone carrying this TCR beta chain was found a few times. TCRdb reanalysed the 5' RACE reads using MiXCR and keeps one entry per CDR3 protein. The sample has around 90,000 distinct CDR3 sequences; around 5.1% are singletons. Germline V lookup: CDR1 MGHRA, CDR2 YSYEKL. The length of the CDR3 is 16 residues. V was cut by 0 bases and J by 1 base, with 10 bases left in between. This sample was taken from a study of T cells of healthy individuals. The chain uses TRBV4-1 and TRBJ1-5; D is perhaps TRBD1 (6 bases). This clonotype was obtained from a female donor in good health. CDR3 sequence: CASSQEEGVSNQPQHF. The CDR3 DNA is TGCGCCAGCAGCCAAGAAGAGGGGGTCAGCAATCAGCCCCAGCATTTT.